The sample holds a few counts of the clone carrying this T cell receptor beta chain. Antigen specificity is unknown. It was one heparinised blood draw, averaging around 120 mL, that each donor gave. Expressed TCRB transcripts got sequenced, as all isolated RNA was reverse transcribed. Sequencing was performed with immunoSEQ multiplex PCR; in TCRdb, only in-frame clones are kept and a portion is missing. The sample lists fewer than 650,000 clones; around a sixth were seen once. The data derive from a study of beta chain features in type 1 diabetes. Regarding the study as a whole: Junctions at VDJ sites from type 1 diabetes patients had fewer insertions and more deletions. PCR may have favored shorter templates equally in patients and controls.

The sample comprised naive CD4+ T cells from blood. The receptor comes from a man between 18 and 35 years old in good health.

CDR3 sequence reads: CSVKLAELVGEQYF. CDR3 DNA: TGCAGCGTTAAGTTGGCGGAACTGGTGGGCGAGCAGTACTTC. The rearrangement joins TRBV29-1 to TRBJ2-7; D call uncertain. From germline, CDR1 is SQVTM and CDR2 ANQGSEA. CDR3 length: 14 residues. The V and J ends lost 5 bases and 6 bases respectively, with 20 bases between them.